These 20 T cell receptor beta chains share one sample of origin, sequenced in a study of cytomegalovirus exposure and HLA in healthy donors. Primers: 60 Vbeta forward and 13 Jbeta reverse. Profiled with immunoSEQ multiplex PCR; TCRdb holds only in-frame clones, not every one. Of 250,000 or so clones in the sample, around 90% were seen once. The sequencing sample was made of PBMCs. The origin of the receptors is a girl aged 2-10 years in good health and CMV-seronegative.

The chain couples TRBV5-1 to TRBJ1-4; D perhaps matches TRBD1 (6 bases). The CDR3 runs to 15 residues. Trimming removed 4 bases from V and 8 bases from J, with 18 bases in between. Germline V gene lookup returns CDR1 SGHRS and CDR2 YFSETQ. The CDR3 coding sequence is TGCGCCAGCAGCGTCCTGGGGGCCGGTAGCGAAAAACTGTTTTTT. It encodes CASSVLGAGSEKLFF.

This clone has just one count. The CDR3 loop reads CASTGNNQPQHF. In nucleotides, the CDR3 is TGTGCCAGTACAGGGAACAATCAGCCCCAGCATTTT. The rearrangement joins TRBV19 to TRBJ1-5, with D possibly TRBD1 on 5 matching bases. This CDR3 contains 12 residues. Trimming shortened V by 7 bases and J by 3 bases, and 7 bases separated the two germline ends. Germline V gene lookup returns CDR1 LNHDA and CDR2 SQIVND (reference sequence).

This rearrangement joins TRBV7-2 to TRBJ2-7; D perhaps matches TRBD2 (6 bases). Between the trimmed V and J ends, which lost 5 bases and 2 bases, there was a span of 16 bases. The CDR3 spans 15 residues. From germline, CDR1 is SGHTA and CDR2 FQGNSA. This CDR3 is CASSNRLATTYEQYF. DNA of the CDR3: TGTGCCAGCAGCAACCGGCTAGCGACAACCTACGAGCAGTACTTC.

This rearrangement joins TRBV5-1 to TRBJ2-2; TRBD2 is a possible D gene (7 bases). V lost 4 bases and J 5 bases, leaving 15 bases between the germline ends. Germline V gives CDR1 SGHRS, CDR2 YFSETQ. This CDR3 is built from 15 residues. The CDR3 here is CASSTSGGWTGELFF. In nucleotides, the CDR3 is TGCGCCAGCAGCACCTCGGGGGGCTGGACCGGGGAGCTGTTTTTT.

CDR3 residues: CASSPGGGSNQPQHF. The CDR3 DNA reads as TGTGCCAGTAGCCCCGGGGGAGGGAGTAATCAGCCCCAGCATTTT. The V and J genes are TRBV19 and TRBJ1-5; perhaps TRBD1 as D (5 bases). The CDR3 consists of 15 residues. V was pared by 6 bases and J by 4 bases, with 16 bases between. Germline CDR1 reads LNHDA; CDR2 reads SQIVND (reference sequence).

V usage is TRBV30 and J usage is TRBJ2-1; TRBD2 might be the D (5 bases). Germline lookup yields CDR1 GTSNPN and CDR2 SVGIG (reference sequence). The CDR3 is made up of 12 amino acids. Trimming took off 2 bases at V and 5 bases at J, with 7 bases between the two ends. The chain's CDR3 is CAWSRTDNEQFF. DNA for the CDR3: TGTGCCTGGAGTAGGACTGACAATGAGCAGTTCTTC.

This chain links TRBV13 with TRBJ2-5, with 10 positions matching TRBD2. Trimming at V came to 5 bases and at J to 2 bases, leaving 8 bases not matched to a gene. This CDR3 comprises 16 residues. CDR1 and CDR2 from the germline V gene are PRHDT and FYEKMQ (reference sequence). The CDR3 region is CASSPRGSGGQETQYF. The CDR3 bases are TGTGCCAGCAGCCCCCGGGGTAGCGGGGGGCAAGAGACCCAGTACTTC.

The genes are TRBV14 and TRBJ2-5; weak D call: TRBD2 (5 bases). CDR1 is SGHDN, CDR2 FVKESK, per germline. The CDR3 has 15 amino acids. The V gene lost 4 bases and the J gene lost 1 base, with 13 bases spanning the gap. The CDR3 spells CASSPLLSGQETQYF. CDR3 bases: TGTGCCAGCAGCCCCCTCCTCAGCGGCCAAGAGACCCAGTACTTC.

This clone was seen a handful of times. The rearrangement uses TRBV5-1 and TRBJ2-5; possible D gene TRBD2, 5 bases. V shed 2 bases and J shed 4 bases, with 12 bases lying between them. This CDR3 has 14 residues. CDR1 SGHRS and CDR2 YFSETQ come from the germline V gene. CDR3 in amino acids: CASSFLVEGETQYF. The CDR3 coding sequence is TGCGCCAGCAGCTTTTTAGTAGAGGGAGAGACCCAGTACTTC.

The chain recombines TRBV28 with TRBJ2-7, with 10 positions matching TRBD1. The germline CDR1 and CDR2 sequences are MDHEN and SYDVKM. The CDR3 spans 15 residues. Losses at the gene ends were 7 bases for V and 4 bases for J; bases not matched to a gene: 10. This CDR3 reads CASTLTGTGVYEQYF. The CDR3 coding sequence is TGTGCCAGCACTTTGACGGGGACAGGGGTATACGAGCAGTACTTC.

V gene TRBV30 combines with J gene TRBJ2-3; D unresolved. Germline V gene sequence: CDR1 GTSNPN, CDR2 SVGIG (reference sequence). CDR3 length: 14 amino acids. V was cut by 0 bases and J by 4 bases, with 11 bases left in between. CDR3 sequence: CAWSVTPRPDTQYF. The CDR3 region has the DNA TGTGCCTGGAGTGTAACTCCGCGCCCAGATACGCAGTATTTT.

The V gene is TRBV9, the J gene TRBJ2-7, with TRBD2 as a possible D gene (7 bases). The CDR3 covers 13 residues. Deletions cut 3 bases from V and 9 bases from J, with 16 bases between. Germline V gives CDR1 SGDLS, CDR2 YYNGEE. The CDR3 bases are TGTGCCAGCAGCGCGGGGGGCTGGGGCGGGCAGTACTTC. This gives the protein CASSAGGWGGQYF. Full variable domain (outside the CDR3, taken from reference TRBV9 and TRBJ2-7): DSGVTQTPKHLITATGQRVTLRCSPRSGDLSVYWYQQSLDQGLQFLIQYYNGEERAKGNILERFSAQQFPDLHSELNLSSLELGDSALYFCASSAGGWGGQYFGPGTRLTVT.

V and J are TRBV14 and TRBJ2-7; the match to TRBD1 covers 7 bases. J lost 3 bases, V lost 3 bases, and 8 bases had no gene match. This CDR3 has 15 residues. Germline V gene sequence: CDR1 SGHDN, CDR2 FVKESK. The DNA of the CDR3 is TGTGCCAGCAGCCAGGGAACAGGGGCCAACTACGAGCAGTACTTC. It is translated as CASSQGTGANYEQYF.

The V call is TRBV19, the J call TRBJ2-4; maybe TRBD1 (6 bases). The germline gives CDR1 LNHDA, CDR2 SQIVND (reference sequence). The CDR3 is 16 amino acids. V lost 3 bases and J lost 0, with 12 bases in between. Written as DNA, the CDR3 is TGTGCCAGTAGTATGGGCACAGGGCAAGCCAAAAACATTCAGTACTTC. Translation: CASSMGTGQAKNIQYF.

The chain links TRBV5-6 to TRBJ2-6; perhaps TRBD2 as D (6 bases). This CDR3 has 17 amino acids. Trimming removed 0 bases from V and 0 bases from J, with 10 bases in between. CDR1 is SGHDT and CDR2 is YYEEEE in the germline V gene. The CDR3, as DNA: TGTGCCAGCAGCTTGGACGGGGGAAGCTCTGGGGCCAACGTCCTGACTTTC. This sequence encodes CASSLDGGSSGANVLTF.

This clone was recorded once. The chain joins TRBV11-3 to TRBJ2-1; 9 bases align to TRBD2. This CDR3 is built from 15 residues. The J segment lost 8 bases and the V segment lost 3 bases, leaving 8 bases of the junction unmatched. CDR1 SGHNT and CDR2 YENEEA come from the germline V gene. The CDR3 sequence: CASSFGGRGVDEQFF. The CDR3 DNA reads as TGTGCCAGCAGCTTTGGCGGGAGGGGTGTGGATGAGCAGTTCTTC.

The V call is TRBV2, the J call TRBJ2-7; 11 bases fit TRBD1. The length of the CDR3 is 14 residues. V dropped 7 bases and J dropped 3; count of bases not matched to a gene: 5. CDR1 and CDR2 (germline): SNHLY, FYNNEI. CDR3 sequence (DNA): TGTGCCAGCACCGACGGGACAGGGGGCTACGAGCAGTACTTC. It yields the protein CASTDGTGGYEQYF.

The count of this clone is one. Compared with germline, one end of the junction differs, possibly owing to a read error. This chain's CDR3 is CASSSPGQLYEQCF. In DNA, the CDR3 is TGTGCCAGCAGCAGTCCGGGACAACTCTACGAGCAGTGCTTC. V gene TRBV7-8 combines with J gene TRBJ2-7; TRBD1 might be the D (6 bases). Germline V lookup: CDR1 SGHVS, CDR2 FQNEAQ. The CDR3 is 14 amino acids.

This chain joins TRBV9 and TRBJ1-1, with TRBD1 as a possible D gene (5 bases). CDR1 is SGDLS, CDR2 YYNGEE, per germline. Trimming took 3 bases from V and 5 from J, leaving 11 bases between them. This CDR3 has 13 residues. DNA of the CDR3: TGTGCCAGCAGCGCTGGGGCTGGGACTGAAGCTTTCTTT. It codes for CASSAGAGTEAFF. The variable domain in full, completed from reference TRBV9 and TRBJ1-1, reads DSGVTQTPKHLITATGQRVTLRCSPRSGDLSVYWYQQSLDQGLQFLIQYYNGEERAKGNILERFSAQQFPDLHSELNLSSLELGDSALYFCASSAGAGTEAFFGQGTRLTVV.

This chain connects TRBV6-1 to TRBJ1-3; D not certain. The germline gives CDR1 MNHNS, CDR2 SASEGT. Trimming pared 4 bases from V and 0 bases from J, leaving 10 bases between. This CDR3 region has 15 residues. CDR3 nucleotides: TGTGCCAGCAGTGTTACGGTAATCTCTGGAAACACCATATATTTT. It is translated as CASSVTVISGNTIYF.